The 16 T cell receptor beta chains listed next were all sequenced from one sample in a study of chemoradiotherapy in HPV16-positive cancers (dated by TCRdb to 2022 to 2024). The library was built by means of the immunoSEQ multiplex PCR assay. In TCRdb, the immuneACCESS table is reduced to in-frame sequences with V and J assigned. These tables do not hold every clone; where another copy was compared, an unresolved V gene accounts for under half, and the others remain unexplained. This sample comprises about 15,000 clones, around 79% of them detected only once. The ten largest clones capture over 7.5% of the sample. This specimen was acquired from a patient who underwent chemoradiotherapy. The receptors were sampled from a human donor with HPV-associated anogenital cancer.

The V gene is TRBV4-2, the J gene TRBJ2-3; D possibly corresponds to TRBD1 (5 bases). The CDR3 covers 13 residues. The V gene lost 0 bases and the J gene lost 12 bases, with 13 bases spanning the gap. Germline V gene data show CDR1 as LGHNA and CDR2 as YNFKEQ. CDR3 bases: TGTGCCAGCAGCCAAGATCGAGGCAGGGTACAGTATTTT. Amino acids: CASSQDRGRVQYF.

The rearrangement uses TRBV27 and TRBJ1-4; D is uncertain. Trimming shortened V by 4 bases and J by 7 bases, and 7 bases separated the two germline ends. The CDR3 contains 12 residues. Germline-derived CDR1 and CDR2 are MNHEY and SMNVEV (reference sequence). CDR3 sequence: CASSSLGEKLFF. The CDR3 DNA follows: TGTGCCAGCAGTTCCTTGGGTGAAAAACTGTTTTTT.

The gene calls are TRBV28 and TRBJ2-1; TRBD2 agrees at 11 bases. The CDR3 has 17 residues. Trimming took 8 bases from V and 3 from J; bases not matched to a gene: 12. Germline lookup yields CDR1 MDHEN and CDR2 SYDVKM. Here the CDR3 DNA reads TGTGCCAGCGCCGGGACTAGCGGAAAAAGGAACTACAATGAGCAGTTCTTC. Translating it yields CASAGTSGKRNYNEQFF. The full variable domain, its missing parts supplied by reference TRBV28 and TRBJ2-1, is DVKVTQSSRYLVKRTGEKVFLECVQDMDHENMFWYRQDPGLGLRLIYFSYDVKMKEKGDIPEGYSVSREKKERFSLILESASTNQTSMYLCASAGTSGKRNYNEQFFGPGTRLTVL.

This clone was found a few times. The chain is built from TRBV12-5 and TRBJ2-5; D uncertain. The V end was cut by 6 bases, the J end by 2 bases, with 7 bases between. The CDR3 has 12 residues. From germline, CDR1 is LGHNT and CDR2 FRNRAP. The CDR3 here is CASGTEQETQYF. The CDR3 nucleotides read TGTGCTAGTGGGACGGAGCAAGAGACCCAGTACTTC.

The rearrangement uses TRBV5-6 and TRBJ1-4; TRBD1 is a possible D gene (6 bases). V was pared by 1 base and J by 6 bases, with 13 bases between. The V gene's germline CDR1 is SGHDT and CDR2 YYEEEE. The CDR3 has 15 residues. DNA for the CDR3: TGTGCCAGCAGCTTGAGCGGGGGCATTCATGAAAAACTGTTTTTT. It translates to CASSLSGGIHEKLFF.

This chain joins TRBV7-8 and TRBJ2-3; 7 bases are a match to TRBD1. This CDR3 is built from 15 residues. The J segment lost 1 base and the V segment lost 5 bases, leaving 6 bases of the junction unmatched. Per germline, CDR1 SGHVS and CDR2 FQNEAQ. CDR3 loop: CASSKTGVRTDTQYF. The CDR3 nucleotides read TGTGCCAGCAGCAAAACAGGGGTCCGCACAGATACGCAGTATTTT.

The CDR3 loop is CASSAAGTQNNSPLHF. The CDR3 DNA is TGTGCCAGCAGTGCTGCGGGGACTCAGAATAATTCACCCCTCCACTTT. This rearrangement joins TRBV2 to TRBJ1-6, with D perhaps matching TRBD1 (5 bases). V shed 4 bases and J shed 5 bases, with 15 bases lying between them. The germline gives CDR1 SNHLY, CDR2 FYNNEI. The CDR3 has 16 amino acids.

The V call is TRBV28, the J call TRBJ2-7; the match to TRBD2 covers 12 bases. The germline gives CDR1 MDHEN, CDR2 SYDVKM. This CDR3 has 16 residues. After removal of 4 bases from V and 0 bases from J, the junction contained 4 bases not matched to a gene. Here the CDR3 DNA reads TGTGCCAGCAGTTCTCTAGCGGGAGGGGCCTCCTACGAGCAGTACTTC. This gives the protein CASSSLAGGASYEQYF.

This clone showed up just a few times. The J gene is TRBJ1-3, the V gene TRBV11-3; D gene uncertain. V shed 5 bases and J shed 8 bases, with 16 bases lying between them. From germline, CDR1 is SGHNT and CDR2 YENEEA. The CDR3 is 14 amino acids. CDR3 residues: CASSDEGSLDTIYF. The CDR3 bases are TGTGCCAGCAGCGATGAGGGTTCCTTGGACACCATATATTTT.

The gene calls are TRBV19 and TRBJ2-3; D may be TRBD1 (5 bases). Germline loops: CDR1 LNHDA, CDR2 SQIVND (reference sequence). The CDR3 is 12 amino acids. V dropped 4 bases and J dropped 5 bases, with 7 bases sitting between them. This chain's CDR3 is CASSTRGDTQYF. The CDR3 bases are TGTGCCAGTAGTACAAGGGGAGATACGCAGTATTTT.

Here the CDR3 DNA reads TGTGCCAGCAGTTTGGGAGGACAGAGGAATCAGCCCCAGCATTTT. It is translated as CASSLGGQRNQPQHF. The chain links TRBV28 to TRBJ1-5, with D maybe TRBD1 (6 bases). Germline CDR1 MDHEN, CDR2 SYDVKM. V lost 3 bases to trimming and J lost 4 bases, with 13 bases between them. The CDR3 contains 15 residues.

This chain joins TRBV11-2 and TRBJ2-7; 8 bases are shared with TRBD2. This CDR3 spans 14 amino acids. Germline loops: CDR1 SGHAT, CDR2 FQNNGV. Trimming removed 1 base from V and 7 bases from J; junction bases left unmatched: 6. The CDR3 here is CASSLVAGGWEQYF. The CDR3 nucleotides are TGTGCCAGCAGCTTAGTTGCGGGAGGCTGGGAGCAGTACTTC.

This sequence joins TRBV27 and TRBJ2-3, with no clear D. Germline values: CDR1 MNHEY, CDR2 SMNVEV (reference sequence). The ends were cut back, 6 bases at V and 6 bases at J, with 10 bases in the middle. The CDR3 contains 12 residues. CDR3 loop: CASSGRLDTQYF. CDR3 nucleotide sequence: TGTGCCAGCAGCGGGCGCCTTGATACGCAGTATTTT.

The chain has TRBV2 and TRBJ2-1; D could derive from TRBD1 or TRBD2 (5 bases each). This CDR3 spans 13 amino acids. The V gene lost 5 bases and the J gene lost 7 bases, with 12 bases spanning the gap. Germline V lookup: CDR1 SNHLY, CDR2 FYNNEI. The CDR3, as DNA: TGTGCCAGCAGTACCGGGACGCTGAATGAGCAGTTCTTC. Protein sequence: CASSTGTLNEQFF. Drawing the rest from reference TRBV2 and TRBJ2-1, the complete variable domain is EPEVTQTPSHQVTQMGQEVILRCVPISNHLYFYWYRQILGQKVEFLVSFYNNEISEKSEIFDDQFSVERPDGSNFTLKIRSTKLEDSAMYFCASSTGTLNEQFFGPGTRLTVL.

This clone was counted between two and nine times. The rearrangement joins TRBV6-1 to TRBJ2-7, with 9 bases that match TRBD1. CDR1 is MNHNS, CDR2 SASEGT, per germline. The V gene end was trimmed by 6 bases and the J gene end by 5 bases; junction bases not matched to a gene: 5. The CDR3 is 13 amino acids. CDR3 DNA: TGTGCCAGCAGGCGGACAGGGGTCAACGAGCAGTACTTC. It translates to CASRRTGVNEQYF.

This sequence joins TRBV10-1 and TRBJ2-3; D is perhaps TRBD1 (6 bases). Trimming cost V 5 bases and J 5 bases, with 14 bases left between them. There are 14 residues in the CDR3. Germline CDR1 is WNHNN and CDR2 is SYGVQD (reference sequence). The chain's CDR3 is CASSPRGLRDTQYF. CDR3 DNA: TGCGCCAGCAGTCCCAGGGGCCTCCGAGATACGCAGTATTTT.